This T cell receptor (beta chain) was retrieved from a study of blood T cell repertoires in COVID-19 (dated by TCRdb to 2020 to 2022). Background on the whole study: Collaborator samples came from the United States, Italy and Spain and covered acute and convalescent phases of COVID-19. The repertoires were released in a freely available public database intended as a resource for research on the immune response to SARS-CoV-2. The samples were drawn from the first 160 participants of the ongoing ImmuneRACE study and from 950 to 1,500 subjects provided by 6 global collaborators. Where available, HLA class I and class II types were taken from metadata supplied by the sample provider and were not determined by assay-based typing. The material from the prospective study consisted of cDNA or gDNA derived from T cells, B-cell-depleted T cells, or PBMCs. The dataset comprised deeply sampled blood TCRbeta repertoires from subjects exposed to, actively infected with, or recovered from COVID-19. A de-identified subject ID, COVID-19 status, age in years and sex were almost always included in the sample metadata. The paper as a whole reports these results and caveats: Clinical and demographic metadata were provided uncurated, with the amount varying by source and participant.

Each collaborating institution followed its own protocols to collect whole blood in K2EDTA tubes. For TCRbeta analysis, collaborators shipped samples as frozen whole blood, isolated PBMCs, or DNA extracted from either of those sample types. TCRbeta CDR3 regions were amplified from genomic DNA using the immunoSEQ Assay, a bias-controlled multiplex PCR. The paper's data handling went like this. Nucleated cell counts per sample were estimated from amplification of reference gene primers within the assay. Sequence reads were collapsed and filtered to measure the absolute abundance of every unique TCRbeta CDR3 rearrangement. Productive Simpson clonality was computed per sample as the square root of Simpson's diversity index over productive rearrangements. The clones in this table, taken by TCRdb from immuneACCESS, are in-frame only. Not every clone is retained; where verified, under half of the shortfall comes from an unresolved V gene, and the cause of the rest is unknown. V, J and clone size derive from that table, while D and trimming were established from the DNA sequence. Across this sample there are about 120,000 clones, with about 74% seen only once. Around 5.9% of the sample is in the top ten clones.

About this clone: No cognate antigen has been identified for it. Base qualities are missing; no much larger clone stands one base away.

The CDR3 numbers 13 residues from cysteine through phenylalanine. Of all the DNA, just the CDR3 is kept, 39 bases in frame from base 1. V has 6 bases trimmed and J has 8 bases trimmed; junction bases matching no gene number 9. For CDR1 and CDR2, the germline V gene lists WSHSY and SAAADI. The receptor's source is a man aged 55 to 70 with acute or convalescent COVID-19. The specimen was peripheral blood. The chain was built from TRBV10-2 and TRBJ1-2, with 7 middle bases fitting TRBD1. The sequenced DNA: TGCGCCAGCAGCCCTACAGGGGAAAGAGGCTACACCTTC. This gives the protein CASSPTGERGYTF.